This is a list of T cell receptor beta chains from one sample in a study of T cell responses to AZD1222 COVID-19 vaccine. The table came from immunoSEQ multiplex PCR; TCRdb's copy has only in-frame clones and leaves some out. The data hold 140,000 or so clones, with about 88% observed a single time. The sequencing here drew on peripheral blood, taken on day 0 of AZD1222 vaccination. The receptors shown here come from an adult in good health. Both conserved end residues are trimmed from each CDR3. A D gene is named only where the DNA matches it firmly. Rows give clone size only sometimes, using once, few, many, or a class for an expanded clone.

cdr3_aa: ASSLTGVGEQF
d_call: TRBD1
v_call: TRBV7-9
j_call: TRBJ2-1
clone_size: .

cdr3_aa: ASSLFNEQF
d_call: .
v_call: TRBV12-3/TRBV12-4
j_call: TRBJ2-1
clone_size: .

cdr3_aa: ASSYFTGSSYEQY
d_call: .
v_call: TRBV5-1
j_call: TRBJ2-7
clone_size: .

cdr3_aa: ASSIVGNTIY
d_call: .
v_call: TRBV19
j_call: TRBJ1-3
clone_size: .

cdr3_aa: ASSLESLAGDTGELF
d_call: TRBD2
v_call: TRBV5-4
j_call: TRBJ2-2
clone_size: .

cdr3_aa: ASRGSGSPGELF
d_call: TRBD2
v_call: TRBV2
j_call: TRBJ2-2
clone_size: .

cdr3_aa: ASSQDLASYNEQF
d_call: .
v_call: TRBV4-2
j_call: TRBJ2-1
clone_size: .

cdr3_aa: ASSPQGMSWAKNIQY
d_call: .
v_call: TRBV28
j_call: TRBJ2-4
clone_size: .

cdr3_aa: ASSTAPGAVNQPQH
d_call: .
v_call: TRBV19
j_call: TRBJ1-5
clone_size: .

cdr3_aa: ASSPRGQGARGEQY
d_call: TRBD1
v_call: TRBV18
j_call: TRBJ2-7
clone_size: .

cdr3_aa: ASSQGEWDYNEQF
d_call: .
v_call: TRBV3-1/TRBV3-2
j_call: TRBJ2-1
clone_size: .

cdr3_aa: ASSHRKQGSGTEAF
d_call: .
v_call: TRBV4-1
j_call: TRBJ1-1
clone_size: .

cdr3_aa: ASSLGHQARQY
d_call: .
v_call: TRBV7-6
j_call: TRBJ2-7
clone_size: .

cdr3_aa: ASSPPRGLAGVSDTQY
d_call: TRBD2
v_call: TRBV18
j_call: TRBJ2-3
clone_size: .

cdr3_aa: ASSQGWRTPLH
d_call: .
v_call: TRBV6-5
j_call: TRBJ1-6
clone_size: .

cdr3_aa: ASSQVGEGSGTEAF
d_call: .
v_call: TRBV13
j_call: TRBJ1-1
clone_size: .

cdr3_aa: ASSLIITGELF
d_call: .
v_call: TRBV5-1
j_call: TRBJ2-2
clone_size: .

cdr3_aa: ASSLHGQAEQY
d_call: TRBD1
v_call: TRBV7-6
j_call: TRBJ2-7
clone_size: .

cdr3_aa: ASSLGTGYGYT
d_call: .
v_call: TRBV5-1
j_call: TRBJ1-2
clone_size: .

cdr3_aa: ATSDSRATGDEQF
d_call: .
v_call: TRBV24-1
j_call: TRBJ2-1
clone_size: .

cdr3_aa: ASTMGGAGELF
d_call: .
v_call: TRBV5-1
j_call: TRBJ2-2
clone_size: .

cdr3_aa: ASSNSRPGGDTQY
d_call: TRBD2
v_call: TRBV6-9
j_call: TRBJ2-3
clone_size: .

cdr3_aa: ASSFDRGYEQY
d_call: TRBD1
v_call: TRBV7-9
j_call: TRBJ2-7
clone_size: .

cdr3_aa: ASRTGGTEAF
d_call: TRBD1
v_call: TRBV28
j_call: TRBJ1-1
clone_size: .

cdr3_aa: ASSLNRDEQY
d_call: .
v_call: TRBV6-5
j_call: TRBJ2-7
clone_size: .

cdr3_aa: ASSFRTSTDTQY
d_call: .
v_call: TRBV5-4
j_call: TRBJ2-3
clone_size: .

cdr3_aa: ASSPNRGMADTQY
d_call: .
v_call: TRBV27
j_call: TRBJ2-3
clone_size: .

cdr3_aa: AISTGKESDNSPLH
d_call: .
v_call: TRBV10-3
j_call: TRBJ1-6
clone_size: .

cdr3_aa: ASSQEASGGGTHTQY
d_call: TRBD2
v_call: TRBV4-2
j_call: TRBJ2-3
clone_size: .

cdr3_aa: ASSVTSIAKNIQY
d_call: .
v_call: TRBV2
j_call: TRBJ2-4
clone_size: .

cdr3_aa: SVREYTGELF
d_call: .
v_call: TRBV29-1
j_call: TRBJ2-2
clone_size: .

cdr3_aa: ASREGSSPLH
d_call: .
v_call: TRBV28
j_call: TRBJ1-6
clone_size: .

cdr3_aa: ASSQESGDEQY
d_call: .
v_call: TRBV14
j_call: TRBJ2-7
clone_size: once

cdr3_aa: ASSLRGTASSGNTIY
d_call: .
v_call: TRBV5-1
j_call: TRBJ1-3
clone_size: .

cdr3_aa: ASRQGGVSPYNEQF
d_call: .
v_call: TRBV27
j_call: TRBJ2-1
clone_size: .

cdr3_aa: ASSRAGGWETQY
d_call: TRBD2
v_call: TRBV7-8
j_call: TRBJ2-5
clone_size: .

cdr3_aa: ASSAGTGVGQPQH
d_call: TRBD1
v_call: TRBV6-5
j_call: TRBJ1-5
clone_size: .

cdr3_aa: ASSQDSNRDQPQH
d_call: .
v_call: TRBV3-1/TRBV3-2
j_call: TRBJ1-5
clone_size: few

cdr3_aa: SVDYPGLASTYNEQF
d_call: TRBD2
v_call: TRBV29-1
j_call: TRBJ2-1
clone_size: .

cdr3_aa: ASSLLAGGPQETQY
d_call: TRBD2
v_call: TRBV5-1
j_call: TRBJ2-5
clone_size: once

cdr3_aa: ASSPGKLNNEKLF
d_call: .
v_call: TRBV28
j_call: TRBJ1-4
clone_size: .

cdr3_aa: ASSKRREETQY
d_call: .
v_call: TRBV21-1
j_call: TRBJ2-5
clone_size: .

cdr3_aa: ASSRTLYGYT
d_call: .
v_call: TRBV28
j_call: TRBJ1-2
clone_size: .

cdr3_aa: ASSYQGVGTYEQY
d_call: TRBD1
v_call: TRBV7-9
j_call: TRBJ2-7
clone_size: once

cdr3_aa: AWREPRAGQGLSEQY
d_call: TRBD1
v_call: TRBV30
j_call: TRBJ2-7
clone_size: .

cdr3_aa: ASSYGGTYPPEAF
d_call: .
v_call: TRBV27
j_call: TRBJ1-1
clone_size: once

cdr3_aa: ASADRGGYTDTQY
d_call: TRBD1
v_call: TRBV19
j_call: TRBJ2-3
clone_size: .

cdr3_aa: ASRGAGTPNEQF
d_call: .
v_call: TRBV28
j_call: TRBJ2-1
clone_size: once

cdr3_aa: ASSLRTGDYGYT
d_call: TRBD1
v_call: TRBV5-4
j_call: TRBJ1-2
clone_size: .

cdr3_aa: ASSLAGGRDYT
d_call: .
v_call: TRBV7-9
j_call: TRBJ1-2
clone_size: .

cdr3_aa: ASSAKLGTGELF
d_call: .
v_call: TRBV5-4
j_call: TRBJ2-2
clone_size: .

cdr3_aa: ATQTGGRRMNTEAF
d_call: TRBD1
v_call: TRBV2
j_call: TRBJ1-1
clone_size: .

cdr3_aa: AWDEGQGTSQPQH
d_call: TRBD1
v_call: TRBV30
j_call: TRBJ1-5
clone_size: few

cdr3_aa: ASSLGNEAF
d_call: .
v_call: TRBV7-9
j_call: TRBJ1-1
clone_size: .

cdr3_aa: ASSTPYSTDTQY
d_call: .
v_call: TRBV6-5
j_call: TRBJ2-3
clone_size: .

cdr3_aa: ASGLAGRAKNIQY
d_call: TRBD2
v_call: TRBV2
j_call: TRBJ2-4
clone_size: .

cdr3_aa: ASSSSALSDSLGETQY
d_call: .
v_call: TRBV28
j_call: TRBJ2-5
clone_size: .